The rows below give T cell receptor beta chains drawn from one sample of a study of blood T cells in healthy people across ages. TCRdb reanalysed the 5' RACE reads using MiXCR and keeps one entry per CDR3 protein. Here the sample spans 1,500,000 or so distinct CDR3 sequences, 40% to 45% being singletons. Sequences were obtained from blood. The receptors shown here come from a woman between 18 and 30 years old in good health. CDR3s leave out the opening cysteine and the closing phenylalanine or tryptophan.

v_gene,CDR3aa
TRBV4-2,ASSQGGAGVFYGYT
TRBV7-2,ASTLGQGLAGDEQY
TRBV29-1,SVALYYNEQF
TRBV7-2,ASSLELRDREAF
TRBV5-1,ASNTTGSNYEQY
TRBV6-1,ASSEGQGGTEAF
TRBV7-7,ASSPGQGAADTQY
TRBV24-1,ATGGRPSPTDTQY
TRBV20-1,SAPAGQGARGTEAF
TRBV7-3,ASSLVRVDRETQY
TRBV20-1,SAREQGEKLF
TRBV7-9,ASSLVKLLGTGSYEQY
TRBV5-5,ASSLAMTGWGYT
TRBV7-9,ASSPGQGTDTEAF
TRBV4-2,ASSLGEGTDTQY
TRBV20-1,SARGGTFTEAF
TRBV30,AWTGTGSFNQPQH
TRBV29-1,SVGGLAGFYNEQF
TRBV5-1,ASRSGGDTYEQY